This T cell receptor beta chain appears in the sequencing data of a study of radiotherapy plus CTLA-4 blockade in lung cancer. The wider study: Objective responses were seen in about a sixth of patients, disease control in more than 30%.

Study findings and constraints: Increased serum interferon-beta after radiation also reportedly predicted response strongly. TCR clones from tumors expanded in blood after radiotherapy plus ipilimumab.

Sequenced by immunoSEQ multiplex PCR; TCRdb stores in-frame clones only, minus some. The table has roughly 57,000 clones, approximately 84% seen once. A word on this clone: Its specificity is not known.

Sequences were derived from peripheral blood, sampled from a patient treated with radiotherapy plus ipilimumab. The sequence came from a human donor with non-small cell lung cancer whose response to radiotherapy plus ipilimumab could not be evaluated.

The CDR3 coding sequence is TGTGCCAGCAGCCCACCTTCTCTCCCGGGGCAGTTCTTC. Residues: CASSPPSLPGQFF. The rearrangement joins TRBV7-9 to TRBJ2-1; D not certain. Germline V CDR1 and CDR2: SEHNR, FQNEAQ (reference sequence). Trimming cost V 5 bases and J 12 bases, with 17 bases left between them. The CDR3 is 13 residues long.